The T cell receptor beta chain under discussion was sequenced for a study of shared T cell receptors in the human thymus. Data came from immunoSEQ multiplex PCR; TCRdb stores just in-frame clones and leaves some out. Among about 380,000 clones listed, 95% were seen once. V lost 3 bases and J lost 7, with 15 bases in between. The germline V gene encodes CDR1 ENHRY and CDR2 SYGVKD. The CDR3 loop spans 15 amino acids. Sequenced sample: thymocytes. The clonotype was recovered from a human donor. The chain is built from TRBV10-3 and TRBJ2-2; D may be TRBD1 (5 bases). DNA of the CDR3: TGTGCCATCAGTGAACAGGTGACCGTCGGCGGGGAGCTGTTTTTT. It specifies CAISEQVTVGGELFF.